This T cell receptor beta chain was sequenced for a study of T cells after yellow fever vaccination. Study as a whole: For low cell numbers, libraries were made with SMART-Seq v4 Ultra Low Input. Regarding the study as a whole: Most primary-vaccination clones reappeared after the booster (about 95% CD4, approximately 88% CD8). Clonotypes shared by both compartments, CD4 and CD8, made up a small share.

As regards this clonotype: What it recognizes is unknown.

CDR1 MGHRA and CDR2 YSYEKL come from the germline V gene. The CDR3 loop spans 13 amino acids. The V end was cut by 1 base, the J end by 5 bases, with 8 bases between. 5'RACE template switching generated TCR cDNA, adding a universal primer site and UMIs. TCRdb processed the 5' RACE reads anew with MiXCR; each CDR3 protein has one entry. Among about 330,000 distinct CDR3 sequences listed, about 7.8% were seen once. The rearrangement joins TRBV4-1 to TRBJ1-1, with D uncertain. The source of this sequence is a man younger than 35 who received the YFV17D yellow fever vaccine. This specimen consisted of PBMCs, obtained about 41 days after the first yellow fever vaccination. In DNA, the CDR3 is TGCGCCAGCAGCCAAGTTTCGGCAACTGAAGCTTTCTTT. It codes for CASSQVSATEAFF.